The rows below give T cell receptor beta chains drawn from one sample of a study of blood T cell repertoires in COVID-19. The repertoire was sequenced with immunoSEQ multiplex PCR; TCRdb's copy has only in-frame clones and lacks some. The top ten clones hold roughly 8.7% of a sample with some 180,000 clones, about 76% of them seen once. Sequences were obtained from peripheral blood. The origin of the receptors is a woman aged 45-65 years with active or convalescent COVID-19. Both conserved end residues are part of each CDR3. D genes are given only for firm matches. Clone size is stated in some rows and not others, as once, few, many or a class when expanded.

d_call	v_call	j_call	clone_size	cdr3_nt	cdr3_aa
TRBD2	TRBV11-3	TRBJ2-1	-	TGTGCCAGCAGCTTAGGCCCTCGGACTAGCGGGAGAGGGGATGAGCAGTTCTTC	CASSLGPRTSGRGDEQFF
TRBD1	TRBV15	TRBJ1-4	-	TGTGCCACCAGCAGAGAATACAGGGGGATTAATGAAAAACTGTTTTTT	CATSREYRGINEKLFF
-	TRBV12-3/TRBV12-4	TRBJ2-7	-	TGTGCCAGCTCAAGCGTACTGGATCACGAGCAGTACTTC	CASSSVLDHEQYF
-	TRBV28	TRBJ2-1	-	TGTGCCAGCAGTTTGCCGGGAGCCTACAATGAGCAGTTCTTC	CASSLPGAYNEQFF
TRBD2	TRBV4-3	TRBJ2-3	-	TGCGCCAGCAGCCAAGACCGGTTGCGGGAGGGCCGCACAGATACGCAGTATTTT	CASSQDRLREGRTDTQYF
-	TRBV30	TRBJ1-1	-	TGTGCCTGGAGGGAGGGGATGAACACTGAAGCTTTCTTT	CAWREGMNTEAFF
-	TRBV15	TRBJ1-1	-	TGTGCCACCAGCAGAGATGTCGGGAACACTGAAGCTTTCTTT	CATSRDVGNTEAFF
-	TRBV28	TRBJ2-7	-	TGTGCCAGCAAAGGCCTCAGGGTTTCCGGCGAGCAGTACTTC	CASKGLRVSGEQYF
-	TRBV30	TRBJ2-3	-	TGTGCCTGGAGGGAGGGGGCAGGGCAACCCACAGATACGCAGTATTTT	CAWREGAGQPTDTQYF
-	TRBV18	TRBJ1-3	-	TGTGCCAGCTCACCACCAGGGAGGAACTCTGGAAACACCATATATTTT	CASSPPGRNSGNTIYF
TRBD2	TRBV24-1	TRBJ2-3	-	TGTGCCACCGCCGGCGGCGGGAGTTGGGATACGCAGTATTTT	CATAGGGSWDTQYF
-	TRBV16	TRBJ2-4	-	TGTGCCAGCAGCCACGGACAGAGCAAAAACATTCAGTACTTC	CASSHGQSKNIQYF
-	TRBV11-2	TRBJ2-1	-	TGTGCCAGCAGCTTAGATCGGGACTATGAGCAGTTCTTC	CASSLDRDYEQFF
-	TRBV30	TRBJ2-2	-	TGTGCCTGGAGTGTACACAGCACCGGGGAGCTGTTTTTT	CAWSVHSTGELFF
TRBD1	TRBV29-1	TRBJ1-2	-	TGCAGCGTTGGGGACAGGGGAGGATTCGTGGGTGGCTACACCTTC	CSVGDRGGFVGGYTF
-	TRBV23-1	TRBJ1-1	-	TGCGCCAGCAGTCCGACGGGTATGAACACTGAAGCTTTCTTT	CASSPTGMNTEAFF
-	TRBV29-1	TRBJ1-2	-	TGCAGCGTTGTCTGGAGTTGGTATGGCTACACCTTC	CSVVWSWYGYTF
-	TRBV4-2	TRBJ2-6	-	TGTGCCAGCAGCCTTCTTTCACAGGGTACCGGGGCCAACGTCCTGACTTTC	CASSLLSQGTGANVLTF
-	TRBV27	TRBJ2-7	-	TGTGCCAGCAGTTTATCGGGGGCCAGAGTCCTCTACGAGCAGTACTTC	CASSLSGARVLYEQYF
TRBD1	TRBV6-2/TRBV6-3	TRBJ1-2	few	TGTGCCAGCAGTCCCTTCACTTTACAGGGGGTCGATGGCTACACCTTC	CASSPFTLQGVDGYTF
-	TRBV7-9	TRBJ1-1	-	TGTGCCAGCAGCTTAGCGCGCAGCGCTGAAGCTTTCTTT	CASSLARSAEAFF
-	TRBV4-2	TRBJ1-6	once	TGTGCCAGCAGCCAAACCCGGAGCTCCTCACCCCTCCACTTT	CASSQTRSSSPLHF
-	TRBV19	TRBJ1-4	-	TGTGCCAGTACCCTAGACAGATTAAATGAAAAACTGTTTTTT	CASTLDRLNEKLFF
-	TRBV3-1/TRBV3-2	TRBJ2-5	-	TGTGCCAGCAGCCCAAGATGGGGGGGCACAGAGACCCAGTACTTC	CASSPRWGGTETQYF
TRBD1	TRBV7-9	TRBJ2-7	-	TGTGCCAGCAGCCCACCCCGGACAGGGCAAACCTACGAGCAGTACTTC	CASSPPRTGQTYEQYF
TRBD1	TRBV20-1	TRBJ1-5	-	TGCAGTGCTAGTCACCCGGTGGGGACAGGAAACAATCAGCCCCAGCATTTT	CSASHPVGTGNNQPQHF
TRBD2	TRBV28	TRBJ2-1	-	TGTGCCAGCAGTCTAGCCGGGACTAGCAATGAGCAGTTCTTC	CASSLAGTSNEQFF
-	TRBV7-3	TRBJ2-3	-	TGTGCCAGCAGCCCCCTGGGGGAGGACACAGATACGCAGTATTTT	CASSPLGEDTDTQYF
TRBD2	TRBV4-3	TRBJ2-3	-	TGCGCCAGCAGCCAAGATAGGACTAGCGGGAACACAGATACGCAGTATTTT	CASSQDRTSGNTDTQYF
TRBD1	TRBV18	TRBJ2-7	-	TGTGCCAGCTCACCACCGCAGGGGGCGTTCCCGATCGAGCAGTACTTC	CASSPPQGAFPIEQYF
TRBD1	TRBV30	TRBJ1-2	once	TGTGCCTGGAGTGTCCCAGGGGGCTTTCGGAATGGCTACACCTTC	CAWSVPGGFRNGYTF
-	TRBV7-9	TRBJ2-7	-	TGTGCCAGCAGCCCGGAGGAGGTGTCCTACGAGCAGTACTTC	CASSPEEVSYEQYF
-	TRBV6-5	TRBJ2-3	-	TGTGCCGCGAAGGGGGATCTCTCGGGGGATACGCAGTATTTT	CAAKGDLSGDTQYF
-	TRBV5-4	TRBJ2-2	-	TGTGCCAGCAGCTGGGAAGGAGGAGGTACCGGGGAGCTGTTTTTT	CASSWEGGGTGELFF
TRBD2	TRBV9	TRBJ2-7	-	TGTGCCAGCAGCGCCCGGACTAGCGGATTGGGAGAGCAGTACTTC	CASSARTSGLGEQYF
-	TRBV28	TRBJ1-2	-	TGTGCCAGCAGTTTAGGAGGGTCCAACTATGGCTACACCTTC	CASSLGGSNYGYTF
TRBD2	TRBV28	TRBJ2-4	-	TGTGCCAGCAGTTTATCGTCCGGGACTAGCGGGACTCTAGCCAAAAACATTCAGTACTTC	CASSLSSGTSGTLAKNIQYF
TRBD1	TRBV5-1	TRBJ1-4	-	TGCGCCAGCAGCTTGGGGACAGGGGAAAAACTGTTTTTT	CASSLGTGEKLFF
TRBD2	TRBV18	TRBJ2-1	-	TGTGCCAGCTCACCCGGGGGGGCCTACAATGAGCAGTTCTTC	CASSPGGAYNEQFF
-	TRBV2	TRBJ1-6	-	TGTGCCGGGGGGGTGAGCAATTCACCCCTCCACTTT	CAGGVSNSPLHF
-	TRBV7-6	TRBJ1-1	-	TGTGCCAGCAGCCCCCAGGGGACCATGAACACTGAAGCTTTCTTT	CASSPQGTMNTEAFF
-	TRBV27	TRBJ2-2	-	TGTGCCAGCAGTTTCGGTGGCGGGGAGCTGTTTTTT	CASSFGGGELFF
-	TRBV7-2	TRBJ1-2	-	TGTGCCAGCAGCCCGACCGAATGGGGGGGGTTATACTATGGCTACACCTTC	CASSPTEWGGLYYGYTF
-	TRBV5-5	TRBJ2-7	-	TGTGCCAGCAGCTTTCTGGACATCCGCTCCTACGAGCAGTACTTC	CASSFLDIRSYEQYF
-	TRBV7-9	TRBJ2-3	-	TGTGCCAGCAACCCCAACTTGGATACGCAGTATTTT	CASNPNLDTQYF
-	TRBV28	TRBJ1-2	once	TGTGCCAGCAGTCCCCAGGTGAACTATGGCTACACCTTC	CASSPQVNYGYTF